This T cell receptor beta chain was observed in a study of metastatic and nonmetastatic thyroid tumors. Study overall: Repertoires from malignant and benign thyroid patients were compared across blood and tumor or nodule tissue. General study points: When malignant thyroid tumors were compared with benign nodules, TCR beta diversity was reportedly significantly higher in the malignant tumors. This held in both blood and tumor samples.

The CDR3 loop spans 15 amino acids. Germline V CDR1 and CDR2: SGHTA, FQGNSA. V lost 2 bases, J lost 4 bases, and 7 bases stayed unmatched. Worth noting for this clone: The antigen remains undetermined.

Before thyroid surgery, none of the patients had received any treatment. TCRdb re-analyzed the PCR reads through MiXCR. The sample contains under 45,000 clones, less than 40% of which appear only once. Sample: tumor tissue. The genes are TRBV7-2 and TRBJ2-7, with 8 positions matching TRBD2. This TCR came from a female donor with papillary thyroid cancer or a benign thyroid nodule (not recorded which). Some clones in this sample may be carry-over from other donors' samples. CDR3 loop: CASSLLGLALYEQYF. CDR3 sequence (DNA): TGTGCCAGCAGCTTATTAGGACTAGCCTTATACGAGCAGTACTTC.